The 3 T cell receptor beta chains presented below share a single source sample, sequenced in a study of T-cell memory formation after mild COVID-19. TCRdb reprocessed the 5' RACE reads with MiXCR, giving one entry per CDR3 protein. This sample carries approximately 400,000 distinct CDR3 sequences, 24% of them seen once, and the ten largest clones take 8.8%. Sequencing was carried out using PBMCs or a T cell subset sorted from them (not recorded which). All receptors come from an adult woman who had mild COVID-19 (a few samples of this study predate the infection). Cell type and time point are not known.

CDR3: CASSTGPDFYPNEKLFF. CDR3 bases: TGCGCCAGCAGCACAGGGCCCGACTTCTACCCCAATGAAAAACTGTTTTTT. This chain uses TRBV5-1 with TRBJ1-4, with D possibly matching TRBD1 (6 bases). Germline assignment: CDR1 SGHRS and CDR2 YFSETQ. This CDR3 comprises 17 residues. V lost 4 bases and J lost 5, with 21 bases in between.

The rearrangement uses TRBV12-3 or TRBV12-4 and TRBJ2-5; no clear D. The CDR3 runs 11 residues. The V end was cut by 3 bases, the J end by 4 bases, with 3 bases between. CDR3 in amino acids: CASSLIETQYF. The DNA of the CDR3 is TGTGCCAGCAGTTTGATAGAGACCCAGTACTTC.

The chain recombines TRBV3-1 with TRBJ2-6; perhaps TRBD1 as D (5 bases). Trimming removed 0 bases from V and 3 bases from J, with 15 bases in between. The CDR3 runs 18 residues. Per the germline V gene, CDR1 is LGHDT and CDR2 is YNNKEL (reference sequence). The CDR3 region has the DNA TGTGCCAGCAGCCAAGATTGGGCAGGGCCTAATGGGGCCAACGTCCTGACTTTC. Amino acid sequence: CASSQDWAGPNGANVLTF.